Shown below are 29 T cell receptor beta chains from a single sample sequenced in a study of shared clonotypes between healthy human individuals. TCRdb's copy holds only in-frame clones and misses some; the assay was immunoSEQ multiplex PCR. Among about 2.1 million clones listed, roughly 91% were seen once. It was CD45RO-negative cells, positively selected for CCR7, that made up naive CD8 cells, with terminally differentiated effector memory CD45RA+ cells excluded. The sample taken for sequencing was naive CD8+ T cells from PBMCs. These receptors were obtained from a young man in good health. Some clones in this sample may be carry-over from other donors' samples.

The V and J genes are TRBV4-1 and TRBJ2-1, with 9 bases matching TRBD1. With V trimmed by 10 bases and J by 6 bases, 16 bases remained unmatched. Germline V gene lookup returns CDR1 MGHRA and CDR2 YSYEKL. This CDR3 is 16 amino acids long. CDR3: CATRRKPGQGPNEQFF. In DNA, the CDR3 is TGCGCCACCCGCAGAAAACCGGGACAGGGCCCCAATGAGCAGTTCTTC.

The chain links TRBV2 to TRBJ2-1; possible D gene TRBD2, 6 bases. Per germline, CDR1 SNHLY and CDR2 FYNNEI. Trimming left V 9 bases short and J 6 bases short, with 6 bases between. The CDR3 consists of 10 residues. The CDR3 spells CARGGNEQFF. CDR3 DNA sequence: TGTGCCAGGGGGGGCAATGAGCAGTTCTTC.

V usage is TRBV5-8 and J usage is TRBJ2-7, with 7 nucleotides matching TRBD1. J gave up 0 bases and V 4 bases, and 7 bases lay outside the gene matches. This CDR3 spans 15 amino acids. Germline assignment: CDR1 SGHTS and CDR2 YDEGEE. The DNA for the CDR3 is TGTGCCAGCAGCATCGGGACAGAGAGCTCCTACGAGCAGTACTTC. Translating gives CASSIGTESSYEQYF. Combining the CDR3 with reference TRBV5-8 and TRBJ2-7 gives the whole variable domain EAGVTQSPTHLIKTRGQQATLRCSPISGHTSVYWYQQALGLGLQFLLWYDEGEERNRGNFPPRFSGRQFPNYSSELNVNALELEDSALYLCASSIGTESSYEQYFGPGTRLTVT.

The rearrangement joins TRBV30 to TRBJ2-1; D is unresolved. CDR3 size: 11 residues. Looked up from germline, CDR1 is GTSNPN and CDR2 is SVGIG (reference sequence). V lost 0 bases, J lost 9 bases, and 6 bases lay in between. The CDR3 nucleotides read TGTGCCTGGAGTGTTTTTACTGAGCAGTTCTTC. Protein product: CAWSVFTEQFF.

The rearrangement uses TRBV7-9 and TRBJ1-4; 8 positions agree with TRBD1. CDR1 is SEHNR and CDR2 is FQNEAQ in the germline V gene (reference sequence). J gave up 7 bases and V 4 bases, and 5 bases lay outside the gene matches. CDR3 size: 14 residues. CDR3 bases: TGTGCCAGCAGCTCGGAGGACAGGGTTGAAAAACTGTTTTTT. Translation: CASSSEDRVEKLFF.

The chain recombines TRBV28 with TRBJ2-5; 8 nucleotides match TRBD1. The trim removed 3 bases at V and 5 bases at J, leaving 8 bases unmatched. This CDR3 comprises 15 residues. Germline CDR1 reads MDHEN; CDR2 reads SYDVKM. This chain's CDR3 is CASSFRTDRAETQYF. CDR3 in DNA: TGTGCCAGCAGTTTCCGAACGGACAGGGCTGAGACCCAGTACTTC.

This chain connects TRBV4-3 to TRBJ1-2; a possible D gene is TRBD1 (5 bases). V lost 4 bases to trimming and J lost 4 bases, with 13 bases between them. The germline V gene has CDR1 LGHNA and CDR2 YSLEER. The CDR3 is 14 amino acids. CDR3 sequence reads: CASSPTLGTYGYTF. The DNA for the CDR3 is TGCGCCAGCAGCCCCACCTTAGGGACCTATGGCTACACCTTC.

This chain joins TRBV27 and TRBJ2-1; 8 positions agree with TRBD2. Trimming took 7 bases from V and 0 from J; bases not matched to a gene: 8. Germline V lookup: CDR1 MNHEY, CDR2 SMNVEV (reference sequence). The CDR3 covers 16 residues. CDR3: CASNPSGLSSYNEQFF. The CDR3 DNA reads TGTGCCAGCAATCCTAGCGGGTTAAGCTCCTACAATGAGCAGTTCTTC.

The chain employs TRBV5-4 and TRBJ1-2; D is possibly TRBD1 (5 bases). The CDR3 loop spans 12 amino acids. Germline lookup yields CDR1 SGHNT and CDR2 YYREEE (reference sequence). Trimming cost V 0 bases and J 8 bases, with 8 bases left between them. CDR3: CASSLGQGGYTF. CDR3 coding DNA: TGTGCCAGCAGCTTGGGGCAGGGCGGCTACACCTTC.

This chain connects TRBV7-3 to TRBJ1-1; possible D gene TRBD1, 5 bases. There are 12 residues in the CDR3. Germline CDR1 is SGHTA and CDR2 is FQGTGA. The V gene lost 5 bases and the J gene lost 8 bases, with 12 bases spanning the gap. CDR3 coding DNA: TGTGCCAGCAGCCTATGGGGCACCGAAGCTTTCTTT. This encodes CASSLWGTEAFF.

The chain links TRBV19 to TRBJ2-1, with TRBD2 identical over 8 bases. Germline V gene data show CDR1 as LNHDA and CDR2 as SQIVND (reference sequence). The CDR3 is 15 amino acids. V lost 10 bases, J lost 9 bases, and 17 bases stayed unmatched. The CDR3 region is CATWDPGLELGEQFF. The CDR3 DNA sequence: TGTGCCACCTGGGACCCGGGACTAGAGTTGGGTGAGCAGTTCTTC. Filled out from reference TRBV19 and TRBJ2-1, the complete variable domain reads DGGITQSPKYLFRKEGQNVTLSCEQNLNHDAMYWYRQDPGQGLRLIYYSQIVNDFQKGDIAEGYSVSREKKESFPLTVTSAQKNPTAFYLCATWDPGLELGEQFFGPGTRLTVL.

The chain uses TRBV27 and TRBJ2-7, with 7 bases that match TRBD1. The CDR3 totals 14 residues. J gave up 2 bases and V 5 bases, and 6 bases lay outside the gene matches. In germline, CDR1 is MNHEY, CDR2 SMNVEV (reference sequence). The CDR3 loop is CASSAGTVTYEQYF. CDR3 nucleotide sequence: TGTGCCAGCAGTGCCGGGACAGTTACCTACGAGCAGTACTTC.

The chain employs TRBV7-8 and TRBJ2-7, with D tentatively TRBD1 or TRBD2 (6 bases each). Germline V lookup: CDR1 SGHVS, CDR2 FQNEAQ. V gave up 4 bases and J gave up 5 bases, with 21 bases separating them. CDR3 length: 16 residues. As DNA, the CDR3 is TGTGCCAGCAGCTCCTCTACGGGGCTGAGGGGGGACGAGCAGTACTTC. This sequence encodes CASSSSTGLRGDEQYF.

Details on this clone: This CDR3 is also generated by other DNA sequences in the sample. This chain joins TRBV15 and TRBJ2-1; D not resolved. Looked up from germline, CDR1 is LNHNV and CDR2 is YYDKDF (reference sequence). This CDR3 has 12 residues. V lost 6 bases to trimming and J lost 2 bases, with 5 bases between them. The CDR3 DNA reads TGTGCCACCAGTAGTCCCTACAATGAGCAGTTCTTC. Translation gives CATSSPYNEQFF.

This sequence joins TRBV23-1 and TRBJ1-3; no clear D gene. TRBV23-1 is an open reading frame, and its role is uncertain. V was cut by 2 bases and J by 0 bases, with 8 bases left in between. This CDR3 contains 15 residues. DNA for the CDR3: TGCGCCAGCAGTCAAGACAAAACCTCTGGAAACACCATATATTTT. Its protein is CASSQDKTSGNTIYF.

The chain carries TRBV27 and TRBJ2-7; 7 bases match TRBD1. CDR3 size: 14 residues. Trimming cost V 5 bases and J 4 bases; bases outside gene matches: 8. In germline, CDR1 is MNHEY, CDR2 SMNVEV (reference sequence). CDR3 loop: CASSATGNPYEQYF. For the CDR3, the DNA is TGTGCCAGCAGTGCGACAGGGAATCCGTACGAGCAGTACTTC.

The V and J genes are TRBV7-8 and TRBJ2-6, with no clear D. The V gene lost 2 bases and the J gene lost 0 bases, with 14 bases spanning the gap. Germline CDR1 and CDR2: SGHVS and FQNEAQ. The CDR3 contains 18 residues. The CDR3 spells CASSLSRRASSGANVLTF. The CDR3 nucleotides read TGTGCCAGCAGCTTAAGCCGAAGAGCCAGCTCTGGGGCCAACGTCCTGACTTTC. Looking up the rest from reference TRBV7-8 and TRBJ2-6 gives the full variable domain: GAGVSQSPRYKVAKRGQDVALRCDPISGHVSLFWYQQALGQGPEFLTYFQNEAQLDKSGLPSDRFFAERPEGSVSTLKIQRTQQEDSAVYLCASSLSRRASSGANVLTFGAGSRLTVL.

J is TRBJ2-1 and V is TRBV5-1; D might be TRBD2 (5 bases). The CDR3 consists of 15 residues. CDR1 is SGHRS, CDR2 YFSETQ, per germline. V was pared by 7 bases and J by 8 bases, with 22 bases between. CDR3 amino acids: CASGWIEGPRHEQFF. The CDR3 nucleotides are TGCGCCAGCGGTTGGATCGAGGGCCCACGGCATGAGCAGTTCTTC.

The chain combines TRBV9 with TRBJ2-6, with D unclear. Germline-derived CDR1 and CDR2 are SGDLS and YYNGEE. Trimming took 4 bases from V and 0 from J, leaving 14 bases between them. CDR3 length: 17 amino acids. For the CDR3, the DNA is TGTGCCAGCAGCCCAGCCAAGGCTAGCTCTGGGGCCAACGTCCTGACTTTC. This gives the protein CASSPAKASSGANVLTF. The variable domain in full, completed from reference TRBV9 and TRBJ2-6, reads DSGVTQTPKHLITATGQRVTLRCSPRSGDLSVYWYQQSLDQGLQFLIQYYNGEERAKGNILERFSAQQFPDLHSELNLSSLELGDSALYFCASSPAKASSGANVLTFGAGSRLTVL.

The rearrangement joins TRBV19 to TRBJ2-7, with unresolved D. V lost 3 bases, J lost 6 bases, and 12 bases lay in between. This CDR3 spans 13 amino acids. Germline V gives CDR1 LNHDA, CDR2 SQIVND (reference sequence). CDR3 in DNA: TGTGCCAGTAGTATGGGCCTCCGGACCGAGCAGTACTTC. It specifies CASSMGLRTEQYF.

This clone was seen just once. The chain links TRBV11-1 to TRBJ2-1; weak D call: TRBD2 (6 bases). V dropped 0 bases and J dropped 10 bases, with 10 bases sitting between them. Germline lookup yields CDR1 SGHAT and CDR2 FQDESV (reference sequence). This CDR3 region has 13 residues. CDR3 region: CASSLAGLLEQFF. CDR3 DNA sequence: TGTGCCAGCAGCTTAGCGGGACTCTTAGAGCAGTTCTTC.

The chain employs TRBV27 and TRBJ1-4; D is unclear. Germline CDR1 is MNHEY and CDR2 is SMNVEV (reference sequence). V gave up 5 bases and J gave up 7 bases, with 11 bases separating them. CDR3 length equals 13 residues. The CDR3 protein is CASSPAGSEKLFF. The DNA for the CDR3 is TGTGCCAGCAGTCCAGCGGGGAGTGAAAAACTGTTTTTT.

The J gene is TRBJ1-1, the V gene TRBV7-9; no definite D call. CDR3 length equals 13 residues. Germline CDR1 and CDR2: SEHNR and FQNEAQ (reference sequence). Trimming removed 1 base at V and 7 bases at J, with 10 bases between. The CDR3 nucleotides are TGTGCCAGCAGCTTAGGGGAGGCCATTGAAGCTTTCTTT. Its protein product is CASSLGEAIEAFF.

V is TRBV11-2 and J is TRBJ2-1; D gene uncertain. The CDR3 length is 15 residues. Germline V CDR1 and CDR2: SGHAT, FQNNGV. Trimming pared 5 bases from V and 2 bases from J, leaving 13 bases between. Here the CDR3 DNA reads TGTGCCAGCAGCAGCCGGACCCCGGCCTACAATGAGCAGTTCTTC. Translating gives CASSSRTPAYNEQFF. Looking up the rest from reference TRBV11-2 and TRBJ2-1 gives the full variable domain: EAGVAQSPRYKIIEKRQSVAFWCNPISGHATLYWYQQILGQGPKLLIQFQNNGVVDDSQLPKDRFSAERLKGVDSTLKIQPAKLEDSAVYLCASSSRTPAYNEQFFGPGTRLTVL.

The chain has TRBV28 and TRBJ1-3; no reliable D call. V was clipped by 3 bases and J by 4 bases, with 10 bases between them. This CDR3 comprises 14 residues. CDR1 MDHEN and CDR2 SYDVKM come from the germline V gene. CDR3 in DNA: TGTGCCAGCAGTTTTGGGCCGGCGGGAAACACCATATATTTT. It is translated as CASSFGPAGNTIYF.

The chain's CDR3 is CASSQAVLDTQYF. CDR3 coding DNA: TGCGCCAGCAGCCAAGCGGTCCTAGATACGCAGTATTTT. The rearrangement links TRBV4-3 to TRBJ2-3; D not certain. This CDR3 is built from 13 residues. Germline V gene data show CDR1 as LGHNA and CDR2 as YSLEER. Trimming took 1 base from V and 5 from J, leaving 7 bases between them.

This chain links TRBV4-1 with TRBJ2-7; D call uncertain. Germline V gene data show CDR1 as MGHRA and CDR2 as YSYEKL. Between the trimmed V and J ends, which lost 1 base and 4 bases, there was a span of 11 bases. This CDR3 has 14 amino acids. The CDR3 is CASSQVAPLYEQYF. The CDR3 DNA follows: TGCGCCAGCAGCCAAGTCGCGCCGCTTTACGAGCAGTACTTC.

This clone occurred once. This specimen includes other DNA sequences encoding the same CDR3. The chain is built from TRBV27 and TRBJ2-1; D may correspond to TRBD1 or TRBD2 (6 bases each). The CDR3 runs to 12 residues. CDR1 is MNHEY and CDR2 is SMNVEV in the germline V gene (reference sequence). Trimming shortened V by 5 bases and J by 10 bases, and 12 bases separated the two germline ends. This chain's CDR3 is CASSPRGHEQFF. Written as DNA, the CDR3 is TGTGCCAGCAGTCCACGGGGGCACGAGCAGTTCTTC.

This chain uses TRBV5-1 with TRBJ2-3; D remains unclear. CDR1 SGHRS and CDR2 YFSETQ come from the germline V gene. V lost 0 bases and J lost 0, with 8 bases in between. The CDR3 spans 15 residues. CDR3 DNA: TGCGCCAGCAGCTTGGTGACGGGTAGCACAGATACGCAGTATTTT. It encodes CASSLVTGSTDTQYF.